This TCR beta chain was identified in a study of blood T cells in healthy people across ages. V lost 7 bases to trimming and J lost 3 bases; unmatched junction nucleotides: 7. This CDR3 region has 14 residues. CDR1 and CDR2 from the germline V gene are SGHRS and YFSETQ. PCR was performed a second time for roughly 7 to 12 cycles using a sample-barcoded 5' primer and a J-beta primer mix. TCRdb passed the 5' RACE reads through MiXCR, listing each CDR3 protein once. The table lists some 1.5 million distinct CDR3 sequences, 35% to 45% of them singletons, with around 4% in the top ten. The chain uses TRBV5-1 and TRBJ1-1; 9 bases map to TRBD1. Material for sequencing was blood. The sequence derives from a young woman in good health. This CDR3 is CASGRTGADTEAFF. The CDR3 nucleotides are TGCGCCAGCGGTAGGACAGGGGCGGACACTGAAGCTTTCTTT.